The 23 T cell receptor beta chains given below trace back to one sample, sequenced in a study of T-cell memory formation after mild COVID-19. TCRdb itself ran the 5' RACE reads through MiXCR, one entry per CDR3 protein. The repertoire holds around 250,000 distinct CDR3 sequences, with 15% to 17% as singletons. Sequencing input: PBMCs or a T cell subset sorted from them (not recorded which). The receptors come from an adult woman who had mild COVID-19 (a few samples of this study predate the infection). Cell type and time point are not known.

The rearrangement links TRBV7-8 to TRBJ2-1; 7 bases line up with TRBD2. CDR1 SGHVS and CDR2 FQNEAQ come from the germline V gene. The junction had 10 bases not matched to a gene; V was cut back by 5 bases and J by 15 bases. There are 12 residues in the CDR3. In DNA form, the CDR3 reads TGTGCCAGCAGCCGGAGCGGGGAGTCACTGTTCTTC. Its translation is CASSRSGESLFF. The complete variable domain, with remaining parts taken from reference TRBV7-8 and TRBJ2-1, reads GAGVSQSPRYKVAKRGQDVALRCDPISGHVSLFWYQQALGQGPEFLTYFQNEAQLDKSGLPSDRFFAERPEGSVSTLKIQRTQQEDSAVYLCASSRSGESLFFGPGTRLTVL.

This CDR3 is CASSSRGRGTDTQYF. The CDR3 region has the DNA TGTGCCAGCAGCTCCCGGGGCCGAGGCACAGATACGCAGTATTTT. The genes are TRBV7-2 and TRBJ2-3; D possibly uses TRBD1 or TRBD2 (5 bases each). The V end was cut by 4 bases, the J end by 1 base, with 12 bases between. In germline, CDR1 is SGHTA, CDR2 FQGNSA. The CDR3 contains 15 residues.

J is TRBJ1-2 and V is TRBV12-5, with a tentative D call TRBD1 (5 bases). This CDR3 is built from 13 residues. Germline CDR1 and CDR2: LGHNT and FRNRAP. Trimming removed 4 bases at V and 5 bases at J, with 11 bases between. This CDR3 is CASGSRQPYGYTF. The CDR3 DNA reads TGTGCTAGTGGTTCACGACAGCCTTATGGCTACACCTTC.

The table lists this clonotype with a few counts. The DNA for the CDR3 is TGTGCCATCAGCCATGGGACTAGCGGCACAGATACGCAGTATTTT. This sequence encodes CAISHGTSGTDTQYF. V gene TRBV10-3 combines with J gene TRBJ2-3, with 10 bases that match TRBD2. The CDR3 runs to 15 residues. Germline CDR1 is ENHRY and CDR2 is SYGVKD. With V trimmed by 6 bases and J by 1 base, 4 bases remained unmatched.

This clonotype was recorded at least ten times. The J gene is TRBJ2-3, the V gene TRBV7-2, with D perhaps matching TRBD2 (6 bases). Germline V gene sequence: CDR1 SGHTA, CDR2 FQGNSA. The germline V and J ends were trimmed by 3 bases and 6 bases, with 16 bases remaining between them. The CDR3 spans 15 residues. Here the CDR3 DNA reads TGTGCCAGCAGCTTCGCGAAAACTCTAGCGGATACGCAGTATTTT. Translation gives CASSFAKTLADTQYF.

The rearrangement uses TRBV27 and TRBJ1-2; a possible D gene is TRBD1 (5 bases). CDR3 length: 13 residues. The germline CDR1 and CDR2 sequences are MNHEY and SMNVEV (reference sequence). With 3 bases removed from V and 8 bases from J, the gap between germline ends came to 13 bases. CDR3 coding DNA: TGTGCCAGCAGTTTCCCAGGGAGGACGGGCTACACCTTC. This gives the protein CASSFPGRTGYTF.

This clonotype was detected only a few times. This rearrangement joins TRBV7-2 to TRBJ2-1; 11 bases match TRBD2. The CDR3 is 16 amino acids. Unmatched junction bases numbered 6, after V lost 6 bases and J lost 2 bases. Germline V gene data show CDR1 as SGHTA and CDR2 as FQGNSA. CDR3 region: CASSRGLAETYNEQFF. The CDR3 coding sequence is TGTGCCAGCAGTCGGGGACTAGCGGAGACCTACAATGAGCAGTTCTTC.

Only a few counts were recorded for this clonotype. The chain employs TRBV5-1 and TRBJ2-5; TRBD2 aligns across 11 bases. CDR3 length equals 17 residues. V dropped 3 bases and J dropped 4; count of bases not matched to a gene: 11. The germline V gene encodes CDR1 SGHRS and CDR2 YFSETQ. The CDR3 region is CASSSLAGGSSGETQYF. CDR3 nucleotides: TGCGCCAGCAGCTCTTTAGCGGGAGGGTCATCAGGAGAGACCCAGTACTTC.

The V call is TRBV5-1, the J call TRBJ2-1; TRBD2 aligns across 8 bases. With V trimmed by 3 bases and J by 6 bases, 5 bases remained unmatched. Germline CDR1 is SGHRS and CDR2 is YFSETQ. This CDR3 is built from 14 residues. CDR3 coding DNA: TGCGCCAGCAGCTACACGGGGGGGCTCAATGAGCAGTTCTTC. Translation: CASSYTGGLNEQFF.

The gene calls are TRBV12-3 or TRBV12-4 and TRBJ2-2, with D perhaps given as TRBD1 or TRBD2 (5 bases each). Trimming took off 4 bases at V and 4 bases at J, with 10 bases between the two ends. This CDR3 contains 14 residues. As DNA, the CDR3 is TGTGCCAGCAGTTACGGGACGGCCACCGGGGAGCTGTTTTTT. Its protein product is CASSYGTATGELFF.

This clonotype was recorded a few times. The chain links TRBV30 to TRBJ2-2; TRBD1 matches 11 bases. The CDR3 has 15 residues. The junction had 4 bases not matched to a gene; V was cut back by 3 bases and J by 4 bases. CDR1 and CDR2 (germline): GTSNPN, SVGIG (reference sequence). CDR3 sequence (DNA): TGTGCCTGGAGCGGACAGGGGGCGAGCACCGGGGAGCTGTTTTTT. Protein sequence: CAWSGQGASTGELFF.

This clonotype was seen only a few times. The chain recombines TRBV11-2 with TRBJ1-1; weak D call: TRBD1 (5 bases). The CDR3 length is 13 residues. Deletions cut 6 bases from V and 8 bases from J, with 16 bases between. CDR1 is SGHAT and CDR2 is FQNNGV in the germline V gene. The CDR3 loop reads CASRSQGRGEAFF. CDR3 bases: TGTGCCAGCAGGAGCCAGGGTAGAGGGGAAGCTTTCTTT.

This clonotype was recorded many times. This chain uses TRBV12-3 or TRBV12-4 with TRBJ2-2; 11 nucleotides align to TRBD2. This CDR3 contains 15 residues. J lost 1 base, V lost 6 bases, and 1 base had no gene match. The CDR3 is CASSGTSGNTGELFF. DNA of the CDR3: TGTGCCAGCAGCGGGACTAGCGGGAACACCGGGGAGCTGTTTTTT.

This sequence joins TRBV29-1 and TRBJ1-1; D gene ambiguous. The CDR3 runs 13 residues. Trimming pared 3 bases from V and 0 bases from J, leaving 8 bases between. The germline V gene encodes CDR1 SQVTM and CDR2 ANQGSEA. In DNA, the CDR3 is TGCAGCGTTGAGATTTCAATGAACACTGAAGCTTTCTTT. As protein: CSVEISMNTEAFF.

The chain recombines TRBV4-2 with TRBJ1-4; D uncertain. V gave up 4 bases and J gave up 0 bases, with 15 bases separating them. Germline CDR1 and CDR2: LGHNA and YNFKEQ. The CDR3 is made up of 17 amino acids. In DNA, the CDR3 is TGTGCCAGCAGCCTCACTGACATGGGCTCAACTAATGAAAAACTGTTTTTT. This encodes CASSLTDMGSTNEKLFF.

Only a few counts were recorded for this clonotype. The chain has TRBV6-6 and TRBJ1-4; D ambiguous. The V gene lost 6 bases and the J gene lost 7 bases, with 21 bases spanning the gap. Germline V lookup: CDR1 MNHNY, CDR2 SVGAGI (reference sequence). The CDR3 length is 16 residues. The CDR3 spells CASRTSRTAFREKLFF. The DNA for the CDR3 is TGTGCCAGCAGAACCTCCCGGACCGCCTTTCGTGAAAAACTGTTTTTT.

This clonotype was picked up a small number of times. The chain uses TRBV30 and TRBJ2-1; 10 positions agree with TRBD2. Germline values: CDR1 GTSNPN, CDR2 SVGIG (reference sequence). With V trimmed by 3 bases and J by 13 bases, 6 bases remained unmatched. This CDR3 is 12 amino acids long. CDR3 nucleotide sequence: TGTGCCTGGAGCGGTAGCGGGGGGCGACAGTTCTTC. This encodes CAWSGSGGRQFF.

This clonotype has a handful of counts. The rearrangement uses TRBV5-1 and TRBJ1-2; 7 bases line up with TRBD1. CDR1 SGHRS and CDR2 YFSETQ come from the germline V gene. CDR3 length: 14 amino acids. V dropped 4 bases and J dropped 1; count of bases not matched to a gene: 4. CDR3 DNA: TGCGCCAGCAGCACCGGACAGGTTAACTATGGCTACACCTTC. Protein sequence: CASSTGQVNYGYTF.

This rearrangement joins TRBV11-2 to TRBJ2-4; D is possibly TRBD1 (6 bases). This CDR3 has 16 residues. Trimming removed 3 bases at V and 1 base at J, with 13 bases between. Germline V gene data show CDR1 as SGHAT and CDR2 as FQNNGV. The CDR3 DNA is TGTGCCAGCAGCTTGATGTCAGGGGATGCCAAAAACATTCAGTACTTC. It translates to CASSLMSGDAKNIQYF.

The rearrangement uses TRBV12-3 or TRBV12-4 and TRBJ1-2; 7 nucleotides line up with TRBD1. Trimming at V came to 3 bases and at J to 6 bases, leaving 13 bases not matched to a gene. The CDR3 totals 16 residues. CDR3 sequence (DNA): TGTGCCAGCAGTTTTACAGGGGCAGTTGGGAAAAATGGCTACACCTTC. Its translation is CASSFTGAVGKNGYTF.

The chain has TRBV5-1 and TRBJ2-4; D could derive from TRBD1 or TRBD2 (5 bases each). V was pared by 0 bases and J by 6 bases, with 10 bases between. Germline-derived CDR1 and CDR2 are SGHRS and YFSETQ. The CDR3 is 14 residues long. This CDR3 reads CASSLVGGINIQYF. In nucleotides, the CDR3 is TGCGCCAGCAGCTTGGTTGGGGGTATAAACATTCAGTACTTC.

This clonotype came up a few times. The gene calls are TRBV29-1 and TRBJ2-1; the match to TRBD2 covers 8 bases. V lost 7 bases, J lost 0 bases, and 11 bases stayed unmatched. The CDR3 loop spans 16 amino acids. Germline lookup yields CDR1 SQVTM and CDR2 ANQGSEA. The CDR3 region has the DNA TGCAGCGCTGGTTATTTCAGCGGGAGCTCCTACAATGAGCAGTTCTTC. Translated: CSAGYFSGSSYNEQFF.

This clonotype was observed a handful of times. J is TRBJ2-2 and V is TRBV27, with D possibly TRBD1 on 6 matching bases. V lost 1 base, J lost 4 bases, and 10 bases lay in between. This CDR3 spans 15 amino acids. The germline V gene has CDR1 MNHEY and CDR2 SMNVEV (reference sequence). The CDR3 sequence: CASSLWGPATGELFF. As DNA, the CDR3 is TGTGCCAGCAGTTTATGGGGGCCGGCCACCGGGGAGCTGTTTTTT.